The 23 T cell receptor beta chains given below trace back to one sample, sequenced in a study of OX40 agonist ivuxolimab in advanced cancers. The table came from immunoSEQ multiplex PCR; TCRdb's copy has only in-frame clones and leaves some out. This sample yields around 50,000 clones, of which about 83% are seen a single time; approximately 2.8% belongs to the top ten. Sequencing used CD4+ or CD8+ T cells sorted from blood, obtained in a trial of the OX40 agonist ivuxolimab. The receptor source for this set is an adult with an advanced solid tumor such as melanoma, head and neck, liver or kidney cancer.

The chain has TRBV30 and TRBJ1-5; TRBD1 might be the D (5 bases). This CDR3 is 13 amino acids long. V lost 5 bases and J lost 2, with 10 bases in between. Germline assignment: CDR1 GTSNPN and CDR2 SVGIG (reference sequence). CDR3 amino acids: CAWGGGGNQPQHF. In nucleotides, the CDR3 is TGTGCCTGGGGCGGGGGTGGCAATCAGCCCCAGCATTTT.

The genes are TRBV11-3 and TRBJ2-1, with D perhaps being TRBD1 or TRBD2 (6 bases each). V was cut by 5 bases and J by 8 bases, with 16 bases left in between. The CDR3 contains 14 residues. The germline gives CDR1 SGHNT, CDR2 YENEEA. The CDR3 DNA reads TGTGCCAGCAGCCGTGGAAAGGAGGGGGATGAGCAGTTCTTC. Encoded protein: CASSRGKEGDEQFF.

The CDR3 is CASSIRTGANEQFF. DNA for the CDR3: TGTGCCAGCAGCATACGGACAGGGGCAAATGAGCAGTTCTTC. The chain couples TRBV7-9 to TRBJ2-1, with 9 nucleotides matching TRBD1. CDR1 is SEHNR and CDR2 is FQNEAQ in the germline V gene (reference sequence). The CDR3 loop spans 14 amino acids. The V segment lost 5 bases and the J segment 7 bases; nucleotides outside the gene matches: 6. Supplemented by reference TRBV7-9 and TRBJ2-1, the full variable domain reads DTGVSQNPRHKITKRGQNVTFRCDPISEHNRLYWYRQTLGQGPEFLTYFQNEAQLEKSRLLSDRFSAERPKGSFSTLEIQRTEQGDSAMYLCASSIRTGANEQFFGPGTRLTVL.

This chain connects TRBV5-4 to TRBJ2-1, with TRBD1 identical over 7 bases. The V segment lost 0 bases and the J segment 2 bases; nucleotides outside the gene matches: 5. Germline CDR1 reads SGHNT; CDR2 reads YYREEE (reference sequence). The CDR3 totals 16 residues. CDR3 sequence: CASSLGQGSAYNEQFF. CDR3 nucleotides: TGTGCCAGCAGCTTGGGACAGGGCTCGGCCTACAATGAGCAGTTCTTC. Drawing the rest from reference TRBV5-4 and TRBJ2-1, the complete variable domain is ETGVTQSPTHLIKTRGQQVTLRCSSQSGHNTVSWYQQALGQGPQFIFQYYREEENGRGNFPPRFSGLQFPNYSSELNVNALELDDSALYLCASSLGQGSAYNEQFFGPGTRLTVL.

J is TRBJ2-1 and V is TRBV29-1; TRBD1 is a possible D gene (6 bases). Germline lookup yields CDR1 SQVTM and CDR2 ANQGSEA. This CDR3 is built from 9 residues. V was cut by 6 bases and J by 10 bases, with 7 bases left in between. The CDR3 sequence is CSVGTEQFF. In DNA, the CDR3 is TGCAGCGTAGGGACAGAGCAGTTCTTC.

This sequence joins TRBV28 and TRBJ1-2; 11 bases map to TRBD1. Germline V lookup: CDR1 MDHEN, CDR2 SYDVKM. There are 15 residues in the CDR3. V was clipped by 6 bases and J by 4 bases; unmatched bases: 7. This CDR3 is CASRPGTGGSYGYTF. In DNA form, the CDR3 reads TGTGCCAGCAGACCCGGGACAGGGGGTAGCTATGGCTACACCTTC.

The V and J genes are TRBV7-2 and TRBJ2-7; weak D call: TRBD2 (6 bases). In germline, CDR1 is SGHTA, CDR2 FQGNSA. With 4 bases removed from V and 3 bases from J, the gap between germline ends came to 16 bases. This CDR3 is built from 15 residues. The CDR3 DNA follows: TGTGCCAGCAGCTCCGAGCGGGCAACCCTCTACGAGCAGTACTTC. Amino acid sequence: CASSSERATLYEQYF. The full variable domain, in which reference TRBV7-2 and TRBJ2-7 provide the parts outside the CDR3, is GAGVSQSPSNKVTEKGKDVELRCDPISGHTALYWYRQSLGQGLEFLIYFQGNSAPDKSGLPSDRFSAERTGGSVSTLTIQRTQQEDSAVYLCASSSERATLYEQYFGPGTRLTVT.

This clone has only one observation. The chain couples TRBV6-5 to TRBJ2-7; D unclear. The CDR3 runs 13 residues. Germline CDR1 is MNHEY and CDR2 is SVGAGI. Trimming left V 0 bases short and J 7 bases short, with 10 bases between. Written as DNA, the CDR3 is TGTGCCAGCAGTTACTCGTCGTCGATGGAGCAGTACTTC. Protein sequence: CASSYSSSMEQYF.

This chain uses TRBV6-1 with TRBJ1-3; TRBD1 agrees at 12 bases. Germline trimming cut 1 base from V and 4 bases from J; bases unmatched to any gene: 5. The CDR3 contains 17 residues. Germline V gene data show CDR1 as MNHNS and CDR2 as SASEGT. The CDR3: CASSEVGQGAKGNTIYF. CDR3 sequence (DNA): TGTGCCAGCAGTGAAGTGGGACAGGGGGCTAAAGGAAACACCATATATTTT.

The genes are TRBV2 and TRBJ1-4; D gene unclear. Looked up from germline, CDR1 is SNHLY and CDR2 is FYNNEI. CDR3 size: 15 residues. Trimming took 4 bases from V and 0 from J, leaving 9 bases between them. The CDR3 nucleotides read TGTGCCAGCAGTGCCTCCGGGGCAACTAATGAAAAACTGTTTTTT. Protein: CASSASGATNEKLFF.

V gene TRBV11-2 combines with J gene TRBJ1-4; weak D call: TRBD1 (6 bases). CDR3 length: 14 amino acids. Trimming removed 5 bases from V and 15 bases from J, with 22 bases in between. Germline CDR1 SGHAT, CDR2 FQNNGV. The CDR3 spells CASSPRAQGGKVFF. CDR3 in DNA: TGTGCCAGCAGCCCAAGGGCCCAAGGGGGGAAAGTGTTTTTT. The variable domain in full, completed from reference TRBV11-2 and TRBJ1-4, reads EAGVAQSPRYKIIEKRQSVAFWCNPISGHATLYWYQQILGQGPKLLIQFQNNGVVDDSQLPKDRFSAERLKGVDSTLKIQPAKLEDSAVYLCASSPRAQGGKVFFGSGTQLSVL.

The chain combines TRBV11-2 with TRBJ1-6; 8 nucleotides match TRBD1. V shed 0 bases, J shed 6 bases, and the junction held 4 bases outside the gene matches. In germline, CDR1 is SGHAT, CDR2 FQNNGV. This CDR3 comprises 16 residues. The CDR3 loop is CASSLDGQGSNSPLHF. In DNA form, the CDR3 reads TGTGCCAGCAGCTTAGACGGACAGGGAAGTAATTCACCCCTCCACTTT.

The chain is built from TRBV7-6 and TRBJ2-1, with D possibly matching TRBD2 (6 bases). Germline-derived CDR1 and CDR2 are SGHVS and FNYEAQ. CDR3 size: 16 residues. Trimming shortened V by 5 bases and J by 9 bases, and 23 bases separated the two germline ends. The CDR3 region has the DNA TGTGCCAGCAGCCCCCTGGGAGGACTTGCCTCAAGTGAGCAGTTCTTC. This codes for CASSPLGGLASSEQFF.

Only one count was recorded for this clone. The chain links TRBV19 to TRBJ1-1, with D uncertain. CDR1 is LNHDA and CDR2 is SQIVND in the germline V gene (reference sequence). CDR3 size: 14 residues. Trimming removed 6 bases at V and 1 base at J, with 12 bases between. CDR3 loop: CASSQPNSNTEAFF. The CDR3 DNA reads as TGTGCCAGTAGCCAACCGAACTCGAACACTGAAGCTTTCTTT.

V is TRBV5-1 and J is TRBJ1-3, with a tentative D call TRBD1 (5 bases). V lost 1 base, J lost 8 bases, and 13 bases lay in between. Germline-derived CDR1 and CDR2 are SGHRS and YFSETQ. The CDR3 runs to 14 residues. Here the CDR3 reads CASSLPGVGDTIYF. Written as DNA, the CDR3 is TGCGCCAGCAGCTTGCCGGGGGTAGGAGACACCATATATTTT. Based on the CDR3 plus reference TRBV5-1 and TRBJ1-3, the full variable domain is KAGVTQTPRYLIKTRGQQVTLSCSPISGHRSVSWYQQTPGQGLQFLFEYFSETQRNKGNFPGRFSGRQFSNSRSEMNVSTLELGDSALYLCASSLPGVGDTIYFGEGSWLTVV.

The rearrangement joins TRBV5-1 to TRBJ1-3; the D gene is possibly TRBD1 (5 bases). Trimming shortened V by 0 bases and J by 4 bases, and 11 bases separated the two germline ends. The CDR3 extends over 15 amino acids. Germline CDR1 SGHRS, CDR2 YFSETQ. This CDR3 is CASSLEGTVGNTIYF. The CDR3 region has the DNA TGCGCCAGCAGCTTGGAGGGGACTGTAGGAAACACCATATATTTT.

This chain connects TRBV29-1 to TRBJ2-5; tentatively, D is TRBD2 (5 bases). CDR1 is SQVTM and CDR2 is ANQGSEA in the germline V gene. V lost 7 bases and J lost 1, with 10 bases in between. The CDR3 contains 12 residues. CDR3 amino acids: CSAGNSQETQYF. The CDR3 DNA follows: TGCAGCGCGGGAAACTCCCAAGAGACCCAGTACTTC.

This chain joins TRBV2 and TRBJ2-5; 7 bases map to TRBD1. This CDR3 spans 13 amino acids. Per germline, CDR1 SNHLY and CDR2 FYNNEI. J was trimmed by 1 base and V by 8 bases; bases with no gene match: 4. CDR3 coding DNA: TGTGCCAGCTCCCGGGACAGCCAAGAGACCCAGTACTTC. This gives the protein CASSRDSQETQYF. Variable domain in full (rest from reference TRBV2 and TRBJ2-5): EPEVTQTPSHQVTQMGQEVILRCVPISNHLYFYWYRQILGQKVEFLVSFYNNEISEKSEIFDDQFSVERPDGSNFTLKIRSTKLEDSAMYFCASSRDSQETQYFGPGTRLLVL.

CDR3 amino acids: CASSLYSRGRISYEQYF. The CDR3 DNA is TGTGCCAGCAGCTTATACTCGCGGGGGAGGATTTCCTACGAGCAGTACTTC. V gene TRBV7-6 combines with J gene TRBJ2-7; 7 bases map to TRBD2. The CDR3 length is 17 residues. Germline V gene lookup returns CDR1 SGHVS and CDR2 FNYEAQ. J lost 1 base, V lost 2 bases, and 11 bases had no gene match.

This clone was detected a few times. The V and J genes are TRBV5-6 and TRBJ2-1; D remains ambiguous. This CDR3 contains 11 residues. The V and J ends lost 0 bases and 15 bases respectively, with 10 bases between them. Germline V CDR1 and CDR2: SGHDT, YYEEEE. CDR3 nucleotides: TGTGCCAGCAGCTTGGCCGCCGTTCGGTTCTTC. It codes for CASSLAAVRFF.

The sample holds one count of this clone. The rearrangement joins TRBV29-1 to TRBJ1-3; D might be TRBD1 (5 bases). This CDR3 is built from 11 residues. V lost 7 bases to trimming and J lost 4 bases, with 8 bases between them. Germline CDR1 and CDR2: SQVTM and ANQGSEA. The DNA of the CDR3 is TGCAGCGGCGGACAAGGAAACACCATATATTTT. Protein: CSGGQGNTIYF.

This sequence joins TRBV11-3 and TRBJ2-2, with TRBD2 matching 10 bases. Germline CDR1 is SGHNT and CDR2 is YENEEA. V trimming: 4 bases; J trimming: 5 bases; junction bases outside the gene matches: 4. The CDR3 loop spans 15 amino acids. The CDR3 here is CASSSRSGRTGELFF. In nucleotides, the CDR3 is TGTGCCAGCAGCTCCCGTAGCGGGAGGACCGGGGAGCTGTTTTTT.

The chain recombines TRBV5-1 with TRBJ2-1; perhaps TRBD2 as D (5 bases). The CDR3 has 15 amino acids. The ends were cut back, 2 bases at V and 7 bases at J, with 16 bases in the middle. Germline V gives CDR1 SGHRS, CDR2 YFSETQ. The CDR3 is CASSFLGAPINEQFF. The CDR3, as DNA: TGCGCCAGCAGCTTTTTGGGAGCCCCCATAAATGAGCAGTTCTTC.